This paragraph covers one T cell receptor (beta chain) sequence. Its cognate antigen is unknown. This entry belongs to a study of cytomegalovirus exposure and HLA in healthy donors. Study results and limitations: Many donors carried some public TCRs, although rarity characterized most TCR sequences. Some segments of the V type, notably TRBV6-2 and TRBV6-3, were excluded as indistinguishable. Among the most significant clusters, several appeared linked to common viral pathogens in a later analysis.

Per germline, CDR1 MNHEY and CDR2 SMNVEV (reference sequence). CDR3 size: 19 residues. V lost 4 bases to trimming and J lost 0 bases; unmatched junction nucleotides: 10. The PCR made use of 60 Vbeta and 13 Jbeta primers. Assay: immunoSEQ multiplex PCR; the TCRdb copy retains only in-frame clones and omits some. The data show around 160,000 clones, about 74% seen once. This chain connects TRBV27 to TRBJ2-7; TRBD2 matches at 15 bases. Sequenced material: PBMCs. The receptor was derived from a middle-aged man in good health and CMV-seropositive. CDR3 DNA: TGTGCCAGCAGTTCCTCCCAGGGGACTAGCGGGAGGAGCTCCTACGAGCAGTACTTC. Residues: CASSSSQGTSGRSSYEQYF.